The T cell receptor beta chain under discussion was sequenced for a study of CD8+ T cells in alopecia areata listed by TCRdb under 2018. For context, the study as a whole: High-throughput TCRbeta sequencing was used to examine T cell clonal expansion in alopecia areata in both the C3H/HeJ mouse model and human patients. Amplification of TCRbeta CDR3 regions was done by immunoSEQ multiplex PCR using 35 Vbeta forward primers and 13 Jbeta reverse primers. In humans, TCRbeta sequencing was performed on scalp tissue and on sorted CD4+ and CD8+ peripheral blood T cells from healthy controls and from patients with patchy or totalis/universalis alopecia areata. Clonality in the scalp was compared among normal scalp (n=4), patchy alopecia areata scalp (n=8), and alopecia totalis/universalis scalp (n=8). RNA came from the PAXgene miRNA kit for fixed scalp, the miRNeasy kit for PBMCs, and the RNeasy kit for mouse skin.

PBMCs were isolated by density centrifugation and stained for CD3, CD4 and CD8, after which CD4+ and CD8+ T cells were sorted on a FACSAria. Unaffected controls provided scalp biopsies and blood samples. The study at large found these results: Shared TCR sequences between patients were less evident than in mice, which may be partly attributable to HLA diversity in the patient population. Higher clonality and more expanded CD8+ clones were observed in lesional scalp than in normal scalp, particularly in alopecia totalis/universalis, a finding suggestive of antigenic drive. Unlike mouse skin, where gammadelta T cells dominate, normal human skin contains resident alphabeta T cells that get sequenced too, which complicates analysis of the scalp TCR repertoire.

About this clone: The antigen it binds to is not known. Base quality data are lacking; no much larger clone is found one base away.

Library preparation used the immunoSEQ multiplex PCR assay. For TCR sequencing, RNA was extracted from every sample and reverse transcribed into cDNA to serve as template. First-strand cDNA was synthesized using SuperScript III with a 2:1 mix of oligo-dT and random hexamers. A synthetic immune receptor repertoire was used to assess amplification bias, and residual bias was removed computationally. From the authors' description of their analysis: Raw reads were preprocessed for error removal, and CDR3 was defined according to IMGT conventions as running from the conserved cysteine to phenylalanine. To get clonality, Shannon entropy was normalized by log2 of the number of productive unique TCRs and the result was subtracted from 1. Scalp TCRbeta sequences were cross-referenced with sorted blood CD4 and CD8 repertoires so that the CD4 or CD8 identity of scalp clones could be inferred. TCRdb retrieved this table from immuneACCESS and kept in-frame rearrangements only. Not all clones are present; in checked studies, unresolved V genes account for under half, and no reason is known for the remainder. Clonal size and the V and J genes are those of that table, whereas D and trimming came from the DNA. This sample lists under 250,000 clones; more than 55% were detected once. The ten largest clonotypes hold around 5.1% of the sample.

Sequencing was done on a sample of CD8+ T cells sorted from blood. This sequence originates from a human donor in good health.

The CDR3 amino acid sequence is: CASSHQPGGNQPQHF. In nucleotide form, the sequence is TGCGCCAGCAGCCACCAACCGGGGGGGAATCAGCCCCAGCATTTT. This sequence uses TRBV4-1 and TRBJ1-5, and TRBD1 may be the D gene, going by 5 matching bases. V is shortened by 3 bases, J by 4 bases, and the region joining them spans 13 bases. The CDR3 holds 15 amino acids from the cysteine to the phenylalanine. Only the CDR3 DNA stays, 45 bases, in frame from base 1. The germline V gene encodes CDR1 MGHRA and CDR2 YSYEKL.